A single T cell receptor beta chain is shown here with its context. Germline lookup yields CDR1 SGHRS and CDR2 YFSETQ. Trimming took 4 bases from V and 3 from J; bases not matched to a gene: 11. The CDR3 has 16 amino acids. This table comes from immunoSEQ multiplex PCR, and its TCRdb copy is limited to in-frame clones, with some not included. The sample contains a few hundred thousand clones, around 84% of which appear only once. The record originates from a study of blood T cell repertoires in COVID-19. Study details: PBMCs, B-cell-depleted T cells, or T cells were the source of the cDNA or gDNA that made up the material.

Recruits, aged roughly 18 to 100 years, lived in 24 US areas. Participants' reported clinical history set cohort assignment. Recovery among Cohort 3 donors was established by two negative PCRs, clearance, or symptom resolution. Sequenced input: PBMCs or T cells enriched from blood (not recorded which). J is TRBJ2-5 and V is TRBV5-1; 8 nucleotides line up with TRBD1. The TCR comes from a man aged 35 to 55 who had recovered from COVID-19. CDR3 coding DNA: TGCGCCAGCAGCATGGACAGGGTGACAGGTGAAGAGACCCAGTACTTC. Amino acid sequence: CASSMDRVTGEETQYF.